This T cell receptor beta chain was documented in a study of CD4 and CD8 cells across lung adenocarcinoma regions. TCRdb reanalysed the PCR reads using MiXCR and keeps one entry per CDR3 protein. In the table there are under 20,000 distinct CDR3 sequences, approximately 47% of which are singletons. Samples came from patients with localized non-small cell lung adenocarcinoma. The CDR3 length is 16 residues. V shed 4 bases, J shed 7 bases, and the junction held 13 bases outside the gene matches. This sequence was found in a female donor with lung adenocarcinoma. The CD4 and CD8 labels of this study may be unreliable. Material: CD8+ T cells from the center of a lung tumor. V gene TRBV12-3 or TRBV12-4 combines with J gene TRBJ2-1, with TRBD1 matching 7 bases. The CDR3 loop reads CASSSYSTGMRNEQFF. The CDR3 bases are TGTGCCAGCAGTTCTTACTCGACAGGGATGAGGAATGAGCAGTTCTTC.